This TCR beta chain was profiled in a study of blood T cell repertoires in COVID-19. Across the study: T cells, B-cell-depleted T cells, or PBMCs provided the cDNA or gDNA that served as material.

There are 14 residues in the CDR3. Germline CDR1 SGHRS, CDR2 YFSETQ. J was trimmed by 4 bases and V by 1 base; bases with no gene match: 3. Measured with immunoSEQ multiplex PCR; TCRdb has only the in-frame clones, and not every one. The profile shows hundreds of thousands of clones, roughly 86% of them singletons. The sequenced sample was peripheral blood. J is TRBJ1-2 and V is TRBV5-1; 8 bases map to TRBD1. This sequence was found in a woman aged 30 to 39 with COVID-19, enrolled during active disease. CDR3 in DNA: TGCGCCAGCAGCTTGCAGGGGGCGGGCTATGGCTACACCTTC. This encodes CASSLQGAGYGYTF.